This record looks at one T cell receptor beta chain sequence and its context. This specimen belongs to a study of OX40 agonist ivuxolimab in advanced cancers. The germline V gene has CDR1 SGHRS and CDR2 YFSETQ. Trimming stripped 1 base from V and 0 bases from J, with 14 bases between. The CDR3 runs 18 residues. Produced via immunoSEQ multiplex PCR; TCRdb's table is partial and in-frame only. This table has just under 80,000 clones, about four fifths appearing once. V is TRBV5-1 and J is TRBJ2-6; no firm D call. This material consisted of CD4+ or CD8+ T cells sorted from blood, taken in a trial of the OX40 agonist ivuxolimab. This clonotype was sampled from an adult with an advanced solid tumor such as melanoma, head and neck, liver or kidney cancer. The CDR3 coding sequence is TGCGCCAGCAGCTTGTTAATACCCACGAGCTCTGGGGCCAACGTCCTGACTTTC. As protein: CASSLLIPTSSGANVLTF.